This T cell receptor (beta chain) stems from a study of blood T cell repertoires in COVID-19. Study in general: The United States, Italy and Spain supplied acute and convalescent COVID-19 samples. The cDNA or gDNA used as material had been derived from T cells, B-cell-depleted T cells, or PBMCs.

Participants spanned ages about 18 to 100 years and resided in over 20 US areas. In assigning cohorts, the study relied on participant-reported clinical history. The protocol was immunoSEQ multiplex PCR, while the TCRdb copy is restricted to in-frame clones and leaves out a portion. The sample records 150,000 to 250,000 clones, 80% to 85% being singletons. This CDR3 is 15 amino acids long. The germline gives CDR1 LGHNA, CDR2 YNFKEQ. The junction had 7 bases not matched to a gene; V was cut back by 5 bases and J by 4 bases. The source of this sequence is a man aged 35-49 years who had recovered from COVID-19. The chain recombines TRBV4-2 with TRBJ1-5, with TRBD1 identical over 8 bases. Sequences were obtained from PBMCs or T cells enriched from blood (not recorded which). The CDR3 here is CASSEYDRGNQPQHF. DNA of the CDR3: TGTGCCAGCAGCGAGTACGACAGGGGAAATCAGCCCCAGCATTTT.